Listed below are T cell receptor beta chains from one sample, sequenced in a study of shared clonotypes between healthy human individuals. TCRdb keeps only in-frame clones here, not all; method: immunoSEQ multiplex PCR. This table holds about 820,000 clones, 80% to 95% found once. Sequenced input: naive CD8+ T cells sorted from blood. Source of these receptors: a man between 25 and 39 years old in good health. Each CDR3 is given with its conserved first and last residue. The D gene is left open where the match is weak. Clone sizes are given selectively: once, few, many, or a class where the clone is expanded.

D: TRBD2; V: TRBV5-1; size: .; J: TRBJ2-1; DNA: TGCGCCAGCAGCGGGGATAGCGGGATCTACAATGAGCAGTTCTTC; CDR3: CASSGDSGIYNEQFF
D: TRBD2; V: TRBV7-3; size: .; J: TRBJ2-1; DNA: TGTGCCAGCAGCCCGGGGCTAGCGGGAGACTACAATGAGCAGTTCTTC; CDR3: CASSPGLAGDYNEQFF
D: .; V: TRBV6-1; size: .; J: TRBJ1-5; DNA: TGTGCCAGCAGTGAATTGGGGCAGGGATATCGAGATCAGCCCCAGCATTTT; CDR3: CASSELGQGYRDQPQHF
D: .; V: TRBV27; size: .; J: TRBJ2-3; DNA: TGTGCCAGCAGTTTATTGGCGGGAACAGATACGCAGTATTTT; CDR3: CASSLLAGTDTQYF
D: .; V: TRBV9; size: .; J: TRBJ2-3; DNA: TGTGCCAGCAGCGCCGCTAGCACAGATACGCAGTATTTT; CDR3: CASSAASTDTQYF
D: TRBD1; V: TRBV7-3; size: .; J: TRBJ1-1; DNA: TGTGCCAGCAGCCCGGAGGACAGGGGATACACTGAAGCTTTCTTT; CDR3: CASSPEDRGYTEAFF
D: .; V: TRBV7-6; size: .; J: TRBJ2-3; DNA: TGTGCCAGCAGCCCCGAGGTGCTTTCGAGCACAGATACGCAGTATTTT; CDR3: CASSPEVLSSTDTQYF
D: TRBD2; V: TRBV5-6; size: .; J: TRBJ2-3; DNA: TGTGCCAGCAGCGGGGGGGTGCTAGCAGTGCCGGATACGCAGTATTTT; CDR3: CASSGGVLAVPDTQYF
D: TRBD1; V: TRBV7-2; size: .; J: TRBJ1-2; DNA: TGTGCCAGTTCCAGGGGGGTACTTGGCTACACCTTC; CDR3: CASSRGVLGYTF
D: TRBD2; V: TRBV28; size: once; J: TRBJ2-1; DNA: TGTGCCAGCAGCCAGGCGCGGGAGGGGTACAATGAGCAGTTCTTC; CDR3: CASSQAREGYNEQFF
D: TRBD1; V: TRBV10-3; size: .; J: TRBJ2-5; DNA: TGTGCCATCAGTGAGTCTGGGACAGCTAAAGAGACCCAGTACTTC; CDR3: CAISESGTAKETQYF
D: .; V: TRBV9; size: .; J: TRBJ2-1; DNA: TGTGCCAGCAGCGTCGACTACCCACCACCAAACAATGAGCAGTTCTTC; CDR3: CASSVDYPPPNNEQFF
D: .; V: TRBV10-3; size: .; J: TRBJ2-3; DNA: TGTGCCATCAGTGAGTCACCGACGTACACAGATACGCAGTATTTT; CDR3: CAISESPTYTDTQYF
D: TRBD2; V: TRBV27; size: .; J: TRBJ2-5; DNA: TGTGCCAGCAAAACTAGGACTAGCCTTTTTCGGGAGACCCAGTACTTC; CDR3: CASKTRTSLFRETQYF
D: .; V: TRBV18; size: .; J: TRBJ2-5; DNA: TGTGCCAGCTCACCTGGCAGTAGCCAAGAGACCCAGTACTTC; CDR3: CASSPGSSQETQYF
D: .; V: TRBV30; size: .; J: TRBJ1-4; DNA: TGTGCCTGGAGAGGCAGGGACGCAACTAATGAAAAACTGTTTTTT; CDR3: CAWRGRDATNEKLFF
D: .; V: TRBV4-1; size: .; J: TRBJ1-2; DNA: TGCGCCAGCAGCCAAGATTGGGGGGGGTTTTTGGGCTACACCTTC; CDR3: CASSQDWGGFLGYTF
D: TRBD2; V: TRBV9; size: .; J: TRBJ2-7; DNA: TGTGCCAGCAGCCCCTTGGGACTAGCGGTCCCCTACGAGCAGTACTTC; CDR3: CASSPLGLAVPYEQYF
D: TRBD2; V: TRBV27; size: .; J: TRBJ2-7; DNA: TGTGCCAGCAGTCCAGGACTAGCGGGAGGCGAGCAGTACTTC; CDR3: CASSPGLAGGEQYF
D: .; V: TRBV25-1; size: .; J: TRBJ1-2; DNA: TGTGCCAGCAGTGAACAGGGGATAAAGTATGGCTACACCTTC; CDR3: CASSEQGIKYGYTF
D: .; V: TRBV5-4; size: .; J: TRBJ2-2; DNA: TGTGCCAGCAGCTTGCCGCAGTCCACCGGGGAGCTGTTTTTT; CDR3: CASSLPQSTGELFF
D: .; V: TRBV27; size: .; J: TRBJ2-2; DNA: TGTGCCAGCAGTCCCCCACGTGCAGGTGGCACCGGGGAGCTGTTTTTT; CDR3: CASSPPRAGGTGELFF
D: .; V: TRBV5-5; size: once; J: TRBJ2-1; DNA: TGTGCCAGCAGCTCTCCCGGGTCGGTTACCAATGAGCAGTTCTTC; CDR3: CASSSPGSVTNEQFF
D: .; V: TRBV27; size: .; J: TRBJ1-5; DNA: TGTGCCAGCAGCTCCGGGGCAGGGGTCGGCCAGCCCCAGCATTTT; CDR3: CASSSGAGVGQPQHF
D: TRBD2; V: TRBV7-2; size: .; J: TRBJ2-1; DNA: TGTGCCAGCAGCTTAAGGACTAGCGGGAGGGGGGACAATGAGCAGTTCTTC; CDR3: CASSLRTSGRGDNEQFF
D: TRBD1; V: TRBV5-4; size: .; J: TRBJ2-7; DNA: TGTGCCAGCAGCTGGACAGGCTACGAGCAGTACTTC; CDR3: CASSWTGYEQYF
D: TRBD2; V: TRBV27; size: .; J: TRBJ2-7; DNA: TGTGCCAGCAGGGGATCGGGCCTAGCGGTCTACGAGCAGTACTTC; CDR3: CASRGSGLAVYEQYF
D: .; V: TRBV28; size: .; J: TRBJ2-7; DNA: TGTGCCAGCATGGGTGACTCCTACGAGCAGTACTTC; CDR3: CASMGDSYEQYF
D: TRBD2; V: TRBV5-1; size: .; J: TRBJ2-7; DNA: TGCGCCAGCGGTTTGGCTAGCGGAATCTACGAGCAGTACTTC; CDR3: CASGLASGIYEQYF
D: .; V: TRBV7-6; size: .; J: TRBJ2-2; DNA: TGTGCCAGCAGCTTCTCAGGGAACACCGGGGAGCTGTTTTTT; CDR3: CASSFSGNTGELFF
D: .; V: TRBV5-6; size: .; J: TRBJ2-5; DNA: TGTGCCAGCAGCTTGGCGGCCCGGCGGGTGGAGACCCAGTACTTC; CDR3: CASSLAARRVETQYF